These 13 T cell receptor beta chains were all obtained from the same sample, sequenced in a study of OX40 agonist ivuxolimab in advanced cancers. Clones were sequenced by immunoSEQ multiplex PCR, and TCRdb holds only the in-frame ones, with some missing. There are around 60,000 clones in the sample; 80% to 95% occur only once, and 0.44% lies in the top ten. The specimen comprised CD4+ or CD8+ T cells sorted from blood, sampled in a trial of the OX40 agonist ivuxolimab. The receptors shown here come from an adult with an advanced solid tumor such as melanoma, head and neck, liver or kidney cancer.

J is TRBJ2-1 and V is TRBV9, with 9 bases fitting TRBD2. V lost 0 bases to trimming and J lost 7 bases; unmatched junction nucleotides: 5. The CDR3 sequence is 15 residues long. Per germline, CDR1 SGDLS and CDR2 YYNGEE. CDR3 in amino acids: CASSVGGRADNEQFF. CDR3 in DNA: TGTGCCAGCAGCGTAGGCGGGAGGGCCGATAATGAGCAGTTCTTC.

The CDR3 loop reads CASSSYRVPGELFF. CDR3 DNA: TGTGCCAGCAGCTCCTACAGGGTTCCCGGGGAGCTGTTTTTT. The rearrangement joins TRBV7-2 to TRBJ2-2; maybe TRBD1 (6 bases). Germline V lookup: CDR1 SGHTA, CDR2 FQGNSA. The V and J ends lost 4 bases and 6 bases respectively, with 12 bases between them. The CDR3 covers 14 residues.

J is TRBJ2-5 and V is TRBV7-2, with D possibly matching TRBD1 (6 bases). The CDR3 runs to 15 residues. V gave up 6 bases and J gave up 3 bases, with 17 bases separating them. Germline V CDR1 and CDR2: SGHTA, FQGNSA. The CDR3 loop reads CASRRTASGEETQYF. CDR3 sequence (DNA): TGTGCCAGCAGACGGACCGCCTCAGGGGAAGAGACCCAGTACTTC.

This sequence joins TRBV7-2 and TRBJ2-7; TRBD2 is a possible D gene (6 bases). Per the germline V gene, CDR1 is SGHTA and CDR2 is FQGNSA. The CDR3 is made up of 14 amino acids. Trimming cost V 5 bases and J 4 bases, with 15 bases left between them. The CDR3 bases are TGTGCCAGCAGCATCGGAGGGCTCAAGTACGAGCAGTACTTC. Its protein is CASSIGGLKYEQYF.

The chain employs TRBV7-2 and TRBJ1-5, with D tentatively TRBD1 (6 bases). Trimming cost V 4 bases and J 6 bases, with 13 bases left between them. CDR3 length: 14 residues. Germline V gene lookup returns CDR1 SGHTA and CDR2 FQGNSA. The CDR3 spells CASSSGTGAQPQHF. The CDR3 DNA follows: TGTGCCAGCAGCTCGGGAACGGGGGCTCAGCCCCAGCATTTT.

The rearrangement links TRBV11-3 to TRBJ2-3, with 10 bases identical to TRBD1. J gave up 5 bases and V 1 base, and 3 bases lay outside the gene matches. The length of the CDR3 is 15 residues. The germline gives CDR1 SGHNT, CDR2 YENEEA. The CDR3 DNA reads TGTGCCAGCAGCTTAGGACAGGGGGCTGGAGATACGCAGTATTTT. Residues: CASSLGQGAGDTQYF.

The V call is TRBV30, the J call TRBJ1-2, with 9 bases fitting TRBD1. Germline CDR1 and CDR2: GTSNPN and SVGIG (reference sequence). The length of the CDR3 is 16 residues. Trimming removed 3 bases from V and 1 base from J; junction bases left unmatched: 9. The CDR3 region is CAWRRQQGALNYGYTF. For the CDR3, the DNA is TGTGCCTGGAGGAGACAACAGGGGGCCCTTAACTATGGCTACACCTTC.

This sequence joins TRBV7-7 and TRBJ2-5; D ambiguous. The germline V gene encodes CDR1 SSHAT and CDR2 FNYEAQ (reference sequence). Trimming stripped 5 bases from V and 2 bases from J, with 6 bases between. The CDR3 is made up of 12 amino acids. CDR3 DNA: TGTGCCAGCAGCAATCAGCAAGAGACCCAGTACTTC. Translation gives CASSNQQETQYF.

This chain connects TRBV7-9 to TRBJ1-1, with TRBD1 as a possible D gene (5 bases). Germline values: CDR1 SEHNR, CDR2 FQNEAQ (reference sequence). Trimming left V 7 bases short and J 3 bases short, with 15 bases between. This CDR3 has 14 amino acids. DNA of the CDR3: TGTGCCAGCACCATTGGGGGGAGCGACACTGAAGCTTTCTTT. Translation gives CASTIGGSDTEAFF.

The gene calls are TRBV4-1 and TRBJ2-1; D not resolved. Germline assignment: CDR1 MGHRA and CDR2 YSYEKL. Trimming shortened V by 4 bases and J by 9 bases, and 13 bases separated the two germline ends. The CDR3 contains 13 residues. The CDR3 DNA sequence: TGCGCCAGCAGCCGAAAAAAGGGTACTGAGCAGTTCTTC. As protein: CASSRKKGTEQFF.

The rearrangement links TRBV7-8 to TRBJ2-7; D is undetermined. V shed 2 bases and J shed 1 base, with 12 bases lying between them. This CDR3 has 15 amino acids. CDR1 SGHVS and CDR2 FQNEAQ come from the germline V gene. The CDR3 spells CASSLMAATSYEQYF. The CDR3, as DNA: TGTGCCAGCAGCTTAATGGCAGCGACTTCCTACGAGCAGTACTTC.

In regard to this clone: In the same sample, other DNA sequences code for this CDR3. The chain uses TRBV6-5 and TRBJ2-7; possible D gene TRBD2, 6 bases. The CDR3 length is 15 residues. Deletions cut 0 bases from V and 0 bases from J, with 9 bases between. The germline V gene has CDR1 MNHEY and CDR2 SVGAGI. The CDR3 sequence is CASSYSGGSSYEQYF. The CDR3 DNA reads TGTGCCAGCAGTTACTCGGGGGGATCCTCCTACGAGCAGTACTTC.

The table lists this clone with a count of one. The rearrangement joins TRBV9 to TRBJ1-2, with D possibly matching TRBD1 (6 bases). The CDR3 extends over 15 amino acids. V was clipped by 2 bases and J by 6 bases, with 17 bases between them. Per germline, CDR1 SGDLS and CDR2 YYNGEE. The chain's CDR3 is CASSVLQGPLDGYTF. The DNA for the CDR3 is TGTGCCAGCAGCGTCTTACAGGGACCTTTGGATGGCTACACCTTC.